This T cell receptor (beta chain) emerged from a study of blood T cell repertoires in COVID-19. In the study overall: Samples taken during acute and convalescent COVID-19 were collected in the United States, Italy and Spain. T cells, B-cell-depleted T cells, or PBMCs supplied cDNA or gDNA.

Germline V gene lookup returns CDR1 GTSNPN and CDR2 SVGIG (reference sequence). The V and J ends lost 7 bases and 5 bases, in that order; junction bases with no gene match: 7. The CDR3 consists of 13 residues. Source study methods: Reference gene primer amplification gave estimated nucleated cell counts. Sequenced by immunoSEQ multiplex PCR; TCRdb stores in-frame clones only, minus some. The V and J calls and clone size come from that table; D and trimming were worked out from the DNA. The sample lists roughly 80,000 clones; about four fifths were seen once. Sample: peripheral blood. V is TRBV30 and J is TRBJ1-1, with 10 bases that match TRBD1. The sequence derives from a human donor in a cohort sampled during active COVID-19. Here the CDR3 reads CAYRDRGFTEAFF. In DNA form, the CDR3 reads TGTGCCTACCGGGACAGGGGTTTTACTGAAGCTTTCTTT.